The entry that follows covers one T cell receptor (beta chain) sequence. In the authors' workflow: Amplifying reference gene primers gave estimates of nucleated cell counts. Sequencing used immunoSEQ multiplex PCR; TCRdb keeps in-frame clones, though not all of them. The V and J calls and the clone size are those of that table, but D and trimming were determined from the DNA. Of about 210,000 clones detected, roughly 87% appear once; the ten largest clones hold 9% to 12%. The germline V and J ends were trimmed by 5 bases and 0 bases, with 7 bases remaining between them. The CDR3 sequence is 14 residues long. Looked up from germline, CDR1 is MDHEN and CDR2 is SYDVKM. This specimen belongs to a study of blood T cell repertoires in COVID-19. Looking at the study overall: From T cells, B-cell-depleted T cells, or PBMCs came the material, which was cDNA or gDNA.

The chain is built from TRBV28 and TRBJ1-4; D uncertain. Sequencing was carried out using PBMCs or T cells enriched from blood (not recorded which). This TCR was recovered from a man between 18 and 29 years old with acute COVID-19. Written as DNA, the CDR3 is TGTGCCAGCAGTCTGGAGACAACTAATGAAAAACTGTTTTTT. Protein sequence: CASSLETTNEKLFF.